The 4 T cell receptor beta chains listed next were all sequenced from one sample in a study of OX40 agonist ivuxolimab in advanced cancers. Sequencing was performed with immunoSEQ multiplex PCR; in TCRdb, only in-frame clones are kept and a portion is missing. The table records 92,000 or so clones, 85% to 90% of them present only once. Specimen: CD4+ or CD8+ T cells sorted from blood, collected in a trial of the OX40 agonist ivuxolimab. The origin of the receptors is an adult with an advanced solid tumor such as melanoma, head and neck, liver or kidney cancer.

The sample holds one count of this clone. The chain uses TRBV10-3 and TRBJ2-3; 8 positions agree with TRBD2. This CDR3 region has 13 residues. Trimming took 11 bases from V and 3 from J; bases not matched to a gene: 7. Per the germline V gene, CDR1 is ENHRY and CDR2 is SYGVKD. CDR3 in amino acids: CAARSGTTDTQYF. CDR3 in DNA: TGTGCCGCCCGTAGCGGGACTACAGATACGCAGTATTTT.

CDR3 sequence reads: CASSLVSYEQYF. The CDR3 region has the DNA TGTGCCAGCAGCCTTGTCTCCTACGAGCAGTACTTC. The chain recombines TRBV7-9 with TRBJ2-7, with D unresolved. Trimming took 5 bases from V and 0 from J, leaving 5 bases between them. The CDR3 totals 12 residues. Per germline, CDR1 SEHNR and CDR2 FQNEAQ (reference sequence).

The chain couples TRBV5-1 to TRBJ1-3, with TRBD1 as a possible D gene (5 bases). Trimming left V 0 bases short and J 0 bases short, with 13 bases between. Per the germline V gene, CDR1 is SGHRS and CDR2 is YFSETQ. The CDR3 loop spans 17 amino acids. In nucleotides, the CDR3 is TGCGCCAGCAGCTTGGACCCGTTTGACAGCTCTGGAAACACCATATATTTT. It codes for CASSLDPFDSSGNTIYF.

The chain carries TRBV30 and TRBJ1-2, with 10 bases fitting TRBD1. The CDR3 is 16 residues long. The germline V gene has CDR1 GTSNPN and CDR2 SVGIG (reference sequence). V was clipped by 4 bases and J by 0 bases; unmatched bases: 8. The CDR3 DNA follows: TGTGCCTGGATAAGGGGACAGGGGATCACTAACTATGGCTACACCTTC. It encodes CAWIRGQGITNYGYTF.